This T cell receptor (beta chain) was obtained from a study of regulatory T cells in long-lasting Graves disease. About the study: Less than 3 months of antithyroid drugs had been taken by newly diagnosed Graves' patients.

Construction of TCR beta libraries relied on iRepertoire HTBI primers and on Arm-PCR targeting CDR3 regions. Original handling: Detected in the samples were just over 60 TRBV and 12 to 15 TRBJ segments. Using its own MiXCR run on the multiplex PCR reads, TCRdb lists one record per CDR3 protein. The V and J calls here are based on TCRdb, not the publication. Of fewer than 350,000 distinct CDR3 sequences in the sample, more than 15% were seen once. Time point reported: newly diagnosed GD, antithyroid drugs for less than 3 months. The authors made the TCR library using RNA they extracted from PBMCs. The sample holds many counts of this clonotype. The CDR3 totals 15 residues. Germline CDR1 SNHLY, CDR2 FYNNEI. Trimming pared 1 base from V and 2 bases from J, leaving 9 bases between.

The sequences come from peripheral blood mononuclear cells (PBMCs), collected at new diagnosis, from a patient treated with antithyroid drugs. This rearrangement joins TRBV2 to TRBJ2-1; D gene ambiguous. The clonotype originates from a female donor with Graves disease. For the CDR3, the DNA is TGTGCCAGCAGTGAAGAAGCGCAGACCTACAATGAGCAGTTCTTC. Translated: CASSEEAQTYNEQFF.